This section outlines one T cell receptor beta chain sequence together with its context. Its antigen is not known. This sample is drawn from a study of CXCR3-negative and CXCR3-positive naive CD8 T cells. Study-level background: Per library, roughly 1.6 +/- 0.3 million reads; 130 million to 150 million TRB reads overall. General study points: Memory CD8+ cells showed much lower diversity, while both naive subsets displayed comparably high diversity. Naive cells, whether CXCR3-negative or CXCR3-positive, had similar TRBV-TRBJ usage, while memory cells differed. CXCR3-positive naive cells had TRB CDR3s that were more hydrophobic than CXCR3-negative naive cells had.

A CD45RO-CCR7+CD27+CD95- phenotype identified naive CD8+ T cells. In germline, CDR1 is MGHRA, CDR2 YSYEKL. CDR3 length: 14 residues. In preparing the TRB cDNA libraries, 5' RACE with UMI labels was used. No DNA is given; TCRdb re-called the 5' RACE reads and lists each CDR3 protein once. Found here are about 140,000 distinct CDR3 sequences; the top ten clones hold 0.4% to 0.5%. Sequencing used naive CXCR3+ CD8+ T cells from blood. The subset denotes: CD45RO-CCR7+CD27+CD95- naive CD8+ T cells expressing CXCR3 (TNR3+). This chain connects TRBV4-1 to TRBJ2-7; with no DNA, the TCRdb D assignment of TRBD2 cannot be verified. The clonotype originates from a human donor in good health. Some clones in this sample may be carry-over from other donors' samples. The CDR3 sequence is CASSQETSGYEQYF.